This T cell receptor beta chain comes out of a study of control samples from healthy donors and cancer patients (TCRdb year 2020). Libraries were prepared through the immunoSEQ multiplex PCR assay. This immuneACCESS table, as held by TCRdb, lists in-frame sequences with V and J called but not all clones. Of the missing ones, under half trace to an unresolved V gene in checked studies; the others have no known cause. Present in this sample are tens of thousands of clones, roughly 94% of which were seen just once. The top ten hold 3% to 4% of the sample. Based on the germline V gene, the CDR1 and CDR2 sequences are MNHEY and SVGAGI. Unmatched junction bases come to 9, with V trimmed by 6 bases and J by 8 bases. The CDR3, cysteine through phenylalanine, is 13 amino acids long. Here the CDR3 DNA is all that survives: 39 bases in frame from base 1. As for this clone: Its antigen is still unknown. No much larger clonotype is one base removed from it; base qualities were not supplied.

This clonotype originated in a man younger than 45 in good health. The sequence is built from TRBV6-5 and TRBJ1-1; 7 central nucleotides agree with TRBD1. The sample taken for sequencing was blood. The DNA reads TGTGCCAGCAGCAGAACAGGGGAGGTAGAAGCTTTCTTT. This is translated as CASSRTGEVEAFF.